This T cell receptor (beta chain) was sequenced during a study of shared clonotypes between healthy human individuals (dated by TCRdb to 2020 to 2022). Regarding the study in general: The cohort comprised a couple of women and a few men aged 18 to 49 years. To estimate repertoire size and how much clonotype sharing occurs between individuals, the study deeply sequenced the blood TCR repertoires of several healthy adults. To increase sequencing depth and limit assay-specific biases, TCR repertoire library preparation and sequencing were carried out by different laboratories using diverse techniques. Each donor's leukapheresis produced roughly between roughly 0.85 and 10 billion PBMCs.

Points on this clone: The antigen it binds to is not known. The input lacks base qualities; no much larger clone sits a single base away.

Overall study outcomes, separate from this receptor: Based on pairwise subsampling, the degree of clonotype sharing among donors was expected to be affected by sequencing depth. Because the study included a small number of donors, the genetic and exposure-history diversity represented was limited. Sampling was limited to blood, and TCR repertoires in tissue likely differ from TCR repertoires in blood.

From cysteine to phenylalanine, the CDR3 is 17 amino acids long. This entry keeps only the CDR3 DNA: 51 bases, framed from base 1. Reading the germline V gene gives CDR1 SGDLS and CDR2 YYNGEE. V ends up 0 bases short and J 3 bases short, with an unmatched junction base count of 7. Using the deep immunoSEQ assay, TCR CDR3 regions were amplified from genomic DNA by multiplex PCR. Genomic DNA extracted from each cell subset was distributed evenly over all wells of several immunoSEQ 96-well plates, and each plate served as one replicate. For unsorted PBMC, each replicate PCR was loaded with roughly 0.3 ug genomic DNA, equivalent to 30,000 or so T cell genomes. Ten immunoSEQ deep assay plates were used to sequence unsorted PBMC genomic DNA. Purified libraries were quantified with a Qubit 3.0 fluorometer, sized on a Bioanalyzer 2100, and re-quantified with the KAPA Library Quantification kit. Every immunoSEQ 96-well plate was sequenced on a dedicated single-read 150-cycle Illumina NextSeq 550 flow cell. The study's processing was this. The immunoSEQ output contained only junctional sequences without quality scores, so filtering could not match that applied to full-length reads. To assign V/J genes and CDR3, sequences were annotated using PyIR, a Python wrapper for IgBLAST v1.9, with IMGT germline references. Reads were removed for weak V/J assignments (E-value above 1e-6), missing CDR3, stop codons, out-of-frame junctions, or ambiguous translated residues. V3J clonotypes were defined as sequences sharing the same inferred V gene, J gene, and CDR3 amino acid sequence. Percentage overlap between repertoires was computed as shared unique clonotypes divided by the size of the smaller repertoire. Repertoire richness was assessed with RTK rarefaction, the Chao1 estimator, and Recon v2.1 estimates of unobserved clonotypes. Here the immuneACCESS table is served through TCRdb, limited to in-frame sequences with V and J called. Missing clones are a known gap in these copies; in checked studies unresolved V genes cover under half, and the rest lacks a known reason. Clone size and the V and J calls come from that table; the DNA yielded D and trimming. The sample data list some 530,000 clones, and approximately 81% of these were observed just once. Clones ranked in the top ten supply over 9.5% of the sample.

Donors were healthy HIV-negative adults with no recently reported acute infections or vaccinations. All donors were Caucasian adults living in Nashville, Tennessee, USA. For unsorted samples, tens of millions of PBMCs were counted, and genomic DNA was extracted using the QIAamp DNA Blood Mini kit. Blood was collected by leukapheresis, and PBMCs were isolated by Ficoll-Histopaque density gradient centrifugation and then cryopreserved in liquid nitrogen vapor phase. The rearranged chain carries TRBV9 and TRBJ2-3; TRBD2 aligns with 10 central bases. The sample taken for sequencing was PBMCs. The receptor was derived from a woman between 40 and 55 years old in good health. Some clones in this sample may be carry-over from other donors' samples. CDR3 loop: CASSVGASGSHTDTQYF. The bases are TGTGCCAGCAGCGTAGGAGCTAGCGGGAGTCATACAGATACGCAGTATTTT.